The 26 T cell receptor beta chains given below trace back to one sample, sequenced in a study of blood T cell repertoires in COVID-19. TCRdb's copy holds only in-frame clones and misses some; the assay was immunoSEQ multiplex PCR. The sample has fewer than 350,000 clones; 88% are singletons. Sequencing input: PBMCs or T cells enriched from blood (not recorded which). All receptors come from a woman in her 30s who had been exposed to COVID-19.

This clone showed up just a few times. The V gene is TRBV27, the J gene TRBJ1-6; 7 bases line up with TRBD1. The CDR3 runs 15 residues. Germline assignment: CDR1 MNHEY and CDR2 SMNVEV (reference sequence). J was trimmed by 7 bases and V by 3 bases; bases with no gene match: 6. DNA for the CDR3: TGTGCCAGCAGTTTCACCAGACAGGGAAATTCACCCCTCCACTTT. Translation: CASSFTRQGNSPLHF.

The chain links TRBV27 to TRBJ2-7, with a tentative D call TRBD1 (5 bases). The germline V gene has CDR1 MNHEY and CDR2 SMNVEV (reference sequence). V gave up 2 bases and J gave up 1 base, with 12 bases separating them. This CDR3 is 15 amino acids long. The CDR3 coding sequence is TGTGCCAGCAGTTTAATAGGGGCGCCTTCCTACGAGCAGTACTTC. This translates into CASSLIGAPSYEQYF.

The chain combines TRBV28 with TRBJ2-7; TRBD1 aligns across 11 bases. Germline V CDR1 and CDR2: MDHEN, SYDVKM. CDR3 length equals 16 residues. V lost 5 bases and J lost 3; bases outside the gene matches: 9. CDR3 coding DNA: TGTGCCAGCAGTCTTTCCTTCGGGACAGGGGGCTACGAGCAGTACTTC. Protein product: CASSLSFGTGGYEQYF.

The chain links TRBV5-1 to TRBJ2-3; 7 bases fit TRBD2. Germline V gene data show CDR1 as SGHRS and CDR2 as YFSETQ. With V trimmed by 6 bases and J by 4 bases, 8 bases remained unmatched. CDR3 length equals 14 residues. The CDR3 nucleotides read TGCGCCAGCAAGGGCGGGAGTTTCCCAGATACGCAGTATTTT. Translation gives CASKGGSFPDTQYF.

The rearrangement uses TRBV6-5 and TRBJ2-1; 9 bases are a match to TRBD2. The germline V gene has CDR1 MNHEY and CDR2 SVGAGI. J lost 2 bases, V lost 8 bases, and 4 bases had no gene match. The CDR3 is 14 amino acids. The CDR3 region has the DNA TGTGCCAGCGGGCGGGAGGGGACCTACAATGAGCAGTTCTTC. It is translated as CASGREGTYNEQFF.

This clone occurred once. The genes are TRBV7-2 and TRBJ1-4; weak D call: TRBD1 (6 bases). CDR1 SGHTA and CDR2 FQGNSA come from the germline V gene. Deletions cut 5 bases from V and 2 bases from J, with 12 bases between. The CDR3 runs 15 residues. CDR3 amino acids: CASSLQTGTNEKLFF. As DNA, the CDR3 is TGTGCCAGCAGCCTTCAAACAGGGACTAATGAAAAACTGTTTTTT. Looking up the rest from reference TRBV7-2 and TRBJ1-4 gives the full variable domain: GAGVSQSPSNKVTEKGKDVELRCDPISGHTALYWYRQSLGQGLEFLIYFQGNSAPDKSGLPSDRFSAERTGGSVSTLTIQRTQQEDSAVYLCASSLQTGTNEKLFFGSGTQLSVL.

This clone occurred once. The CDR3 nucleotides read TGTGCCAGCAGTTTTCAGGGTTCTGGAAACACCATATATTTT. It translates to CASSFQGSGNTIYF. The chain links TRBV6-5 to TRBJ1-3, with D perhaps matching TRBD1 (5 bases). The CDR3 is 14 residues long. V lost 4 bases and J 1 base, leaving 8 bases between the germline ends. In germline, CDR1 is MNHEY, CDR2 SVGAGI.

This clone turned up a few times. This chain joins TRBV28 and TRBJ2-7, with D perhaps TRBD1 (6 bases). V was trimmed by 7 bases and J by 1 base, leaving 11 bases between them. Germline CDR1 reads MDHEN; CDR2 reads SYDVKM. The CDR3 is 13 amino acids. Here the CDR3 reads CASTQGGSYEQYF. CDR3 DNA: TGTGCCAGCACTCAAGGGGGATCCTACGAGCAGTACTTC.

CDR3 sequence reads: CASTLETGLANNEQFF. The CDR3 coding sequence is TGTGCCAGCACCTTAGAGACGGGACTAGCGAACAATGAGCAGTTCTTC. V and J are TRBV4-2 and TRBJ2-1; TRBD2 agrees at 10 bases. The CDR3 spans 16 residues. From germline, CDR1 is LGHNA and CDR2 YNFKEQ. With V trimmed by 7 bases and J by 5 bases, 11 bases remained unmatched.

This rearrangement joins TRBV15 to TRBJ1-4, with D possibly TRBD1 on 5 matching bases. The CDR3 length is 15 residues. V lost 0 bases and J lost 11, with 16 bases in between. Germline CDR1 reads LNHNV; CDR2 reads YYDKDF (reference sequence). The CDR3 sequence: CATSREKVTGDKLFF. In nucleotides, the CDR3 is TGTGCCACCAGCAGAGAAAAGGTCACGGGGGATAAACTGTTTTTT.

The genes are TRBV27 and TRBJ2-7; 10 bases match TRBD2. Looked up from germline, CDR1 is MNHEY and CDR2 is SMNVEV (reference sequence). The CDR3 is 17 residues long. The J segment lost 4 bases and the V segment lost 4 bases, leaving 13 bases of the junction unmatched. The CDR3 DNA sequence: TGTGCCAGCAGTTCGCCATCCGCTAGCGGGAGCGGGTACGAGCAGTACTTC. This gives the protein CASSSPSASGSGYEQYF.

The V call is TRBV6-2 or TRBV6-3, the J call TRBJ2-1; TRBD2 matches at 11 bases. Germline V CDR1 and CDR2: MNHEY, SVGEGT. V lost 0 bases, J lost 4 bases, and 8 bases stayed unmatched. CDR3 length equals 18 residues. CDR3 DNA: TGTGCCAGCAGTTACTCCGTACCTAGCGGGAGGACTTACAATGAGCAGTTCTTC. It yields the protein CASSYSVPSGRTYNEQFF.

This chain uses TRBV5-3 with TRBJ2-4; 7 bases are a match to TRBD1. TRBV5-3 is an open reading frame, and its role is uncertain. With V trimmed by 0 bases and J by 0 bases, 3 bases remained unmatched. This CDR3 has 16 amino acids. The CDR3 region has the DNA TGTGCCAGAAGCTTGGTTCAGGGGGAAGCCAAAAACATTCAGTACTTC. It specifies CARSLVQGEAKNIQYF.

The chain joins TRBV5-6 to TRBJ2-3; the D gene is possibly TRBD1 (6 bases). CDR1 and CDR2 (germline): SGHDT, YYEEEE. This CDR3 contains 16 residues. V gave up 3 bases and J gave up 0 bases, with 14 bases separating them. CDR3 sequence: CASSYRTAVSTDTQYF. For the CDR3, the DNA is TGTGCCAGCAGCTATCGGACAGCCGTTAGCACAGATACGCAGTATTTT.

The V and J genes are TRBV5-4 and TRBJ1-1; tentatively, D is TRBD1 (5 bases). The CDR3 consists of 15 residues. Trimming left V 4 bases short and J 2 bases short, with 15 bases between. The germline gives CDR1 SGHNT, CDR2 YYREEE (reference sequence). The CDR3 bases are TGTGCCAGCAGCCACCCGGAAACAGGCAACACTGAAGCTTTCTTT. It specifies CASSHPETGNTEAFF.

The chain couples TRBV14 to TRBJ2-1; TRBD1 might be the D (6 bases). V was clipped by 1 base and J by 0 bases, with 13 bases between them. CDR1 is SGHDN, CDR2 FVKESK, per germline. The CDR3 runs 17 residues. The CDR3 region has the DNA TGTGCCAGCAGCCAAGCAACAGGGTACAGCTCCTACAATGAGCAGTTCTTC. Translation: CASSQATGYSSYNEQFF.

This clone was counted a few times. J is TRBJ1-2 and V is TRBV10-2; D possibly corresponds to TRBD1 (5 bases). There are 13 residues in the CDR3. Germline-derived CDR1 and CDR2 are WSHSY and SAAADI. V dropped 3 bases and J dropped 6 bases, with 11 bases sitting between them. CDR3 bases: TGCGCCAGCAGTGATCCCGGGGGAAATGGCTACACCTTC. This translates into CASSDPGGNGYTF.

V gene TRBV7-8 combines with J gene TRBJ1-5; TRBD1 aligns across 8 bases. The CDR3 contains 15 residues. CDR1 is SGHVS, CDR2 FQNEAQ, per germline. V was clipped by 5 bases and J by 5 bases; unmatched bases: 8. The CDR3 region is CASSRTGFSDQPQHF. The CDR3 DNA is TGTGCCAGCAGCCGGACAGGGTTTTCTGATCAGCCCCAGCATTTT.

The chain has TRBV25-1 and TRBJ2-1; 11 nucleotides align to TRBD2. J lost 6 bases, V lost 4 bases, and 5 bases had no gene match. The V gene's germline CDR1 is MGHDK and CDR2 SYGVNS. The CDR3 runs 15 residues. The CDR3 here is CASSGGLAGGNEQFF. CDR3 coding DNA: TGTGCCAGCAGTGGGGGTCTAGCGGGAGGCAATGAGCAGTTCTTC.

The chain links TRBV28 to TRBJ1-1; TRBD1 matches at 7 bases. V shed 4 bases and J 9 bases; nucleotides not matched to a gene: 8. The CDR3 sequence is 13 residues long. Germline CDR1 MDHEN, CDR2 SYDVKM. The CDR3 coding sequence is TGTGCCAGCAGTTCACCGGACAGGACTAAAGCTTTCTTT. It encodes CASSSPDRTKAFF.

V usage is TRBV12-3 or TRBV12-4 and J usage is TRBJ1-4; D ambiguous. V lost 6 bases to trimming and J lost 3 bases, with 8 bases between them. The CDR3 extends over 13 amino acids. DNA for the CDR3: TGTGCCAGCAGGGGGAGGCCTAATGAAAAACTGTTTTTT. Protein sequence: CASRGRPNEKLFF.

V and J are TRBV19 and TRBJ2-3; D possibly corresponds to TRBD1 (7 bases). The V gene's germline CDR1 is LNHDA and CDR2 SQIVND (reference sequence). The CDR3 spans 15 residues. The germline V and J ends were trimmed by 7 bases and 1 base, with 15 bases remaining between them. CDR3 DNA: TGTGCCAGTATGGCCGGCGGGACAGGCACAGATACGCAGTATTTT. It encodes CASMAGGTGTDTQYF.

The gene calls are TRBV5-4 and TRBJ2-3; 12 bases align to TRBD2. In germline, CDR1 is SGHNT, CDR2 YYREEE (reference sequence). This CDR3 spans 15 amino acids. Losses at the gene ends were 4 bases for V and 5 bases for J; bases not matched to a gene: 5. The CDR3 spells CASSLGLAGEDTQYF. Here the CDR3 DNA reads TGTGCCAGCAGCCTGGGACTAGCGGGTGAAGATACGCAGTATTTT.

This CDR3 is CASRGAGGTGELFF. Written as DNA, the CDR3 is TGTGCCAGCAGGGGGGCAGGGGGCACCGGGGAGCTGTTTTTT. This chain links TRBV5-6 with TRBJ2-2, with 7 bases identical to TRBD1. Germline CDR1 is SGHDT and CDR2 is YYEEEE. V lost 5 bases and J lost 4; bases outside the gene matches: 5. The CDR3 has 14 residues.

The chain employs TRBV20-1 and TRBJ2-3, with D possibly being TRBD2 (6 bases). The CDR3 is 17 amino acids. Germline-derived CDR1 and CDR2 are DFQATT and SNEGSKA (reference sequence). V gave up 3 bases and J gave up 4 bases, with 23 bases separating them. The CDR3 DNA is TGCAGTGCTAGTGTTTTTCATCCGGGAGAGGCGGCAGATACGCAGTATTTT. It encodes CSASVFHPGEAADTQYF.

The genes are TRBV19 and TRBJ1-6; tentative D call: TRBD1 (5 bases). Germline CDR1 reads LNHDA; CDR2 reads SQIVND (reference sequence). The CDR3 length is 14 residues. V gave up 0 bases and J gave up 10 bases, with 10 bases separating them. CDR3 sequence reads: CASSIEGAESPLHF. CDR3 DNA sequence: TGTGCCAGTAGTATAGAAGGGGCCGAATCACCCCTCCACTTT.